This TCR beta chain was documented in a study of cytomegalovirus exposure and HLA in healthy donors. Study-wide context: A data release that came early held tens of millions of unique TCRs from HLA-typed donors.

The CDR3 consists of 14 residues. The V gene's germline CDR1 is MDHEN and CDR2 SYDVKM. V was trimmed by 2 bases and J by 3 bases, leaving 11 bases between them. Researchers ran the PCR with 60 Vbeta and 13 Jbeta primers. Generated by immunoSEQ multiplex PCR, the TCRdb table keeps only in-frame clones and is missing some. The sample carries some 150,000 clones, about 80% recorded once. The sequenced sample consisted of PBMCs. This chain joins TRBV28 and TRBJ2-7; the D is unclear. The source of this sequence is a woman aged 40 to 50 in good health and CMV-seronegative. The CDR3 nucleotides read TGTGCCAGCAGTTTAGCATTACCAGTCTACGAGCAGTACTTC. Translating it yields CASSLALPVYEQYF.